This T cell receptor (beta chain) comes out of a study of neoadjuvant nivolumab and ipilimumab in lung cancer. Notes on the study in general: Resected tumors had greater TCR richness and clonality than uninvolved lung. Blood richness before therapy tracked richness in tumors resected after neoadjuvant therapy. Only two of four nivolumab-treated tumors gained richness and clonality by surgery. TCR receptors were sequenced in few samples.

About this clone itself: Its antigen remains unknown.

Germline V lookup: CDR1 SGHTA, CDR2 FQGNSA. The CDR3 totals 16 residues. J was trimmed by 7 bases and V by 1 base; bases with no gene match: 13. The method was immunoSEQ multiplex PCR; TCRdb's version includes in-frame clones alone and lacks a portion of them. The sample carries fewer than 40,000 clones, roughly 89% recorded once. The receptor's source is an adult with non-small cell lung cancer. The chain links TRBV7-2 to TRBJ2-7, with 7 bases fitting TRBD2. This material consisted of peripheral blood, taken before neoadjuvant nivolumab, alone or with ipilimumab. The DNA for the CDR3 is TGTGCCAGCAGCTTAGTTGGGCTAGCGATGCGGGGGGAGCAGTACTTC. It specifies CASSLVGLAMRGEQYF.